The 27 T cell receptor beta chains below come from one sample, sequenced in a study of T cell responses to AZD1222 COVID-19 vaccine (dated by TCRdb to the early 2020s). The library was obtained by the immunoSEQ multiplex PCR assay. The immuneACCESS repertoire file appears here via TCRdb, limited to in-frame rearrangements. These files lack a portion of the clones; in checked studies, under half of the deficit traces to unresolved V genes, and the cause of the others is not known. The sample table lists some 180,000 clones, 90% to 95% of them with a count of one. Of the sample, about 1.8% falls within the top ten clones. This specimen's time point label, per the study, means: about 28 days (+/-7) after the second vaccine dose. The specimen comprised peripheral blood, sampled 28 days after the second AZD1222 dose. The receptors were gathered from an adult who received the AZD1222 COVID-19 vaccine.

The V gene is TRBV30, the J gene TRBJ1-4; TRBD1 is a possible D gene (5 bases). This CDR3 contains 15 residues. Germline loops: CDR1 GTSNPN, CDR2 SVGIG (reference sequence). V lost 0 bases to trimming and J lost 5 bases, with 13 bases between them. The DNA of the CDR3 is TGTGCCTGGAGTGTATGGTCGGGACGGAATGAAAAACTGTTTTTT. Translated, it gives CAWSVWSGRNEKLFF.

This sequence joins TRBV3-1 (or the pseudogene TRBV3-2) and TRBJ2-3; D not certain. The CDR3 spans 15 residues. V lost 1 base and J lost 3, with 11 bases in between. CDR1 is LGHDT and CDR2 is YNNKEL in the germline V gene (reference sequence). This CDR3 reads CASSQGPAKTDTQYF. For the CDR3, the DNA is TGTGCCAGCAGCCAAGGACCCGCAAAGACAGATACGCAGTATTTT.

The gene calls are TRBV6-5 and TRBJ2-3, with 7 nucleotides matching TRBD1. V dropped 5 bases and J dropped 0; count of bases not matched to a gene: 5. The CDR3 is 15 residues long. Germline CDR1 MNHEY, CDR2 SVGAGI. The CDR3 sequence: CASSRGQPSTDTQYF. The DNA for the CDR3 is TGTGCCAGCAGTAGGGGACAGCCTAGCACAGATACGCAGTATTTT.

The chain joins TRBV4-3 to TRBJ2-2; no reliable D call. The CDR3 has 15 amino acids. Germline V gene lookup returns CDR1 LGHNA and CDR2 YSLEER. Trimming took 0 bases from V and 4 from J, leaving 9 bases between them. CDR3 in DNA: TGCGCCAGCAGCCAAGAGGGGTTACCCACCGGGGAGCTGTTTTTT. Translation gives CASSQEGLPTGELFF.

This chain links TRBV7-2 with TRBJ2-7; D gene unclear. The V end was cut by 2 bases, the J end by 3 bases, with 11 bases between. This CDR3 spans 14 amino acids. Germline V CDR1 and CDR2: SGHTA, FQGNSA. The CDR3 loop reads CASSLLGLDYEQYF. In DNA, the CDR3 is TGTGCCAGCAGCTTATTAGGGCTAGACTACGAGCAGTACTTC.

V usage is TRBV30 and J usage is TRBJ2-2; TRBD2 matches at 8 bases. V shed 7 bases, J shed 7 bases, and the junction held 14 bases outside the gene matches. The CDR3 is made up of 15 amino acids. CDR1 and CDR2 from the germline V gene are GTSNPN and SVGIG (reference sequence). CDR3 loop: CASLAGGEGVGELFF. The CDR3 DNA reads TGTGCCTCTCTGGCGGGAGGAGAGGGAGTCGGGGAGCTGTTTTTT.

This chain joins TRBV11-3 and TRBJ2-2; 12 bases are a match to TRBD2. This CDR3 spans 16 amino acids. J lost 3 bases, V lost 4 bases, and 3 bases had no gene match. Germline V CDR1 and CDR2: SGHNT, YENEEA. CDR3: CASSSRLAGDTGELFF. CDR3 sequence (DNA): TGTGCCAGCAGCTCTAGACTAGCGGGAGACACCGGGGAGCTGTTTTTT.

The chain recombines TRBV7-9 with TRBJ1-3; D gene unclear. This CDR3 has 15 amino acids. The germline gives CDR1 SEHNR, CDR2 FQNEAQ (reference sequence). Deletions cut 2 bases from V and 4 bases from J, with 12 bases between. The CDR3 bases are TGTGCCAGCAGCTTAAAAGGGATATGGGGAAACACCATATATTTT. It encodes CASSLKGIWGNTIYF.

The V gene is TRBV29-1, the J gene TRBJ2-5; no definite D call. Trimming cost V 4 bases and J 4 bases, with 13 bases left between them. The CDR3 length is 13 residues. The V gene's germline CDR1 is SQVTM and CDR2 ANQGSEA. CDR3 nucleotides: TGCAGCGTTGTGAAGTGGGGTCGAGAGACCCAGTACTTC. Translated: CSVVKWGRETQYF.

The V and J genes are TRBV19 and TRBJ2-7; TRBD2 might be the D (5 bases). CDR1 LNHDA and CDR2 SQIVND come from the germline V gene (reference sequence). CDR3 length: 13 amino acids. Trimming pared 5 bases from V and 3 bases from J, leaving 11 bases between. The CDR3 DNA sequence: TGTGCCAGTAGTCCCGGGGAAGGCTACGAGCAGTACTTC. Its protein product is CASSPGEGYEQYF.

V usage is TRBV15 and J usage is TRBJ1-1; D gene unclear. The CDR3 runs 15 residues. V dropped 3 bases and J dropped 0 bases, with 11 bases sitting between them. In germline, CDR1 is LNHNV, CDR2 YYDKDF (reference sequence). CDR3 in amino acids: CATSRETWVNTEAFF. The CDR3 nucleotides read TGTGCCACCAGCAGGGAAACATGGGTGAACACTGAAGCTTTCTTT.

V is TRBV7-3 and J is TRBJ2-7, with 7 bases matching TRBD1. With V trimmed by 7 bases and J by 4 bases, 19 bases remained unmatched. The germline CDR1 and CDR2 sequences are SGHTA and FQGTGA. The CDR3 totals 17 residues. Here the CDR3 DNA reads TGTGCCAGCAAAAGGGGACAGTTAGCACGATGGGGATACGAGCAGTACTTC. It specifies CASKRGQLARWGYEQYF.

The V and J genes are TRBV20-1 and TRBJ1-1; no clear D. This CDR3 is 11 amino acids long. Trimming stripped 5 bases from V and 1 base from J, with 5 bases between. Per the germline V gene, CDR1 is DFQATT and CDR2 is SNEGSKA (reference sequence). The CDR3 is CSAQKNTEAFF. In nucleotides, the CDR3 is TGCAGTGCTCAGAAGAACACTGAAGCTTTCTTT.

A single count supports this clone. The chain is built from TRBV18 and TRBJ2-7; 10 bases agree with TRBD2. Germline lookup yields CDR1 KGHSH and CDR2 LQKENI. The ends lost 4 bases at V and 7 bases at J; junction bases unmatched: 7. The CDR3 sequence is 14 residues long. The CDR3 is CASSRLAGVEEQYF. The CDR3 DNA is TGTGCCAGCTCACGTCTAGCGGGAGTGGAAGAGCAGTACTTC.

CDR3 in amino acids: CATRDGNEKLFF. CDR3 DNA: TGTGCCACCCGGGACGGCAATGAAAAACTGTTTTTT. The rearrangement joins TRBV2 to TRBJ1-4; tentatively, D is TRBD1 (5 bases). Trimming removed 10 bases at V and 5 bases at J, with 11 bases between. This CDR3 has 12 residues. In germline, CDR1 is SNHLY, CDR2 FYNNEI.

This clone was observed a single time. This sequence joins TRBV5-1 and TRBJ1-3; D unclear. Trimming cost V 0 bases and J 4 bases, with 11 bases left between them. The CDR3 consists of 15 residues. In germline, CDR1 is SGHRS, CDR2 YFSETQ. CDR3 DNA sequence: TGCGCCAGCAGCTTGGATGGCCCGGGGGGAAACACCATATATTTT. This gives the protein CASSLDGPGGNTIYF.

This clone was found a few times. CDR3 amino acids: CAISESPSGTYEQYF. CDR3 nucleotide sequence: TGTGCCATCAGTGAGTCCCCTAGCGGGACCTACGAGCAGTACTTC. The gene calls are TRBV10-3 and TRBJ2-7, with 9 bases identical to TRBD2. From germline, CDR1 is ENHRY and CDR2 SYGVKD. The V and J ends lost 0 bases and 2 bases, in that order; junction bases with no gene match: 2. The CDR3 covers 15 residues.

This chain uses TRBV25-1 with TRBJ1-1, with 7 bases fitting TRBD1. Unmatched junction bases numbered 8, after V lost 0 bases and J lost 4 bases. Germline V CDR1 and CDR2: MGHDK, SYGVNS. The CDR3 totals 16 residues. The CDR3 sequence: CASSEYTARGGTEAFF. CDR3 nucleotide sequence: TGTGCCAGCAGTGAATATACAGCCAGGGGGGGCACTGAAGCTTTCTTT. Supplemented by reference TRBV25-1 and TRBJ1-1, the full variable domain reads EADIYQTPRYLVIGTGKKITLECSQTMGHDKMYWYQQDPGMELHLIHYSYGVNSTEKGDLSSESTVSRIRTEHFPLTLESARPSHTSQYLCASSEYTARGGTEAFFGQGTRLTVV.

The rearrangement uses TRBV5-4 and TRBJ1-2; possibly TRBD1 for D (6 bases). CDR3 length: 12 residues. The ends were cut back, 3 bases at V and 7 bases at J, with 10 bases in the middle. Germline V gene lookup returns CDR1 SGHNT and CDR2 YYREEE (reference sequence). The CDR3 DNA is TGTGCCAGCAGCTGGAACAGGGCTGGCTACACCTTC. Protein: CASSWNRAGYTF. The full variable domain, in which reference TRBV5-4 and TRBJ1-2 provide the parts outside the CDR3, is ETGVTQSPTHLIKTRGQQVTLRCSSQSGHNTVSWYQQALGQGPQFIFQYYREEENGRGNFPPRFSGLQFPNYSSELNVNALELDDSALYLCASSWNRAGYTFGSGTRLTVV.

The chain combines TRBV18 with TRBJ2-2; tentative D call: TRBD2 (6 bases). The CDR3 is made up of 16 amino acids. V was shortened by 3 bases and J by 0 bases, with 11 bases between the two germline ends. The V gene's germline CDR1 is KGHSH and CDR2 LQKENI. The chain's CDR3 is CASSPGGRANTGELFF. CDR3 in DNA: TGTGCCAGCTCACCGGGAGGCAGAGCGAACACCGGGGAGCTGTTTTTT.

The V and J genes are TRBV7-8 and TRBJ2-6; 8 bases are shared with TRBD1. Germline CDR1 and CDR2: SGHVS and FQNEAQ. CDR3 length: 21 residues. After removal of 5 bases from V and 2 bases from J, the junction contained 20 bases not matched to a gene. The CDR3 coding sequence is TGTGCCAGCAGCAACTATCGGTGGTCAGGGGGCGAGGGTACTGGGGCCAACGTCCTGACTTTC. It codes for CASSNYRWSGGEGTGANVLTF.

V and J are TRBV9 and TRBJ1-5; no firm D call. This CDR3 has 15 residues. V was shortened by 3 bases and J by 0 bases, with 10 bases between the two germline ends. Germline V lookup: CDR1 SGDLS, CDR2 YYNGEE. The CDR3 here is CASSGPEHSNQPQHF. The CDR3 DNA reads as TGTGCCAGCAGCGGTCCAGAGCATAGCAATCAGCCCCAGCATTTT.

This chain's CDR3 is CASSSGQGASLYNEQFF. CDR3 nucleotides: TGTGCCAGCAGCTCCGGACAGGGGGCCTCTCTCTACAATGAGCAGTTCTTC. The chain is built from TRBV11-3 and TRBJ2-1; 11 nucleotides line up with TRBD1. The CDR3 spans 17 residues. The V gene's germline CDR1 is SGHNT and CDR2 YENEEA. The V segment lost 4 bases and the J segment 3 bases; nucleotides outside the gene matches: 8. The full variable domain, with the rest looked up from reference TRBV11-3 and TRBJ2-1, is EAGVVQSPRYKIIEKKQPVAFWCNPISGHNTLYWYLQNLGQGPELLIRYENEEAVDDSQLPKDRFSAERLKGVDSTLKIQPAELGDSAVYLCASSSGQGASLYNEQFFGPGTRLTVL.

The V and J genes are TRBV6-2 or TRBV6-3 and TRBJ2-1; TRBD2 might be the D (6 bases). Germline V CDR1 and CDR2: MNHEY, SVGEGT. The CDR3 runs 13 residues. The germline V and J ends were trimmed by 4 bases and 5 bases, with 9 bases remaining between them. The chain's CDR3 is CASSLDYNNEQFF. In nucleotides, the CDR3 is TGTGCCAGCAGTTTGGACTACAACAATGAGCAGTTCTTC.

This clone was seen only once. This sequence joins TRBV18 and TRBJ2-5; tentative D call: TRBD1 (6 bases). CDR1 is KGHSH, CDR2 LQKENI, per germline. The CDR3 contains 15 residues. The V end was cut by 1 base, the J end by 3 bases, with 12 bases between. In DNA, the CDR3 is TGTGCCAGCTCACCACTACAGGGAATCAAAGAGACCCAGTACTTC. It encodes CASSPLQGIKETQYF. Filled out from reference TRBV18 and TRBJ2-5, the complete variable domain reads NAGVMQNPRHLVRRRGQEARLRCSPMKGHSHVYWYRQLPEEGLKFMVYLQKENIIDESGMPKERFSAEFPKEGPSILRIQQVVRGDSAAYFCASSPLQGIKETQYFGPGTRLLVL.

CDR3 in amino acids: CASSEPKNIQYF. Here the CDR3 DNA reads TGTGCCAGCAGCGAGCCTAAAAACATTCAGTACTTC. The V call is TRBV12-3 or TRBV12-4, the J call TRBJ2-4; D unclear. The CDR3 extends over 12 amino acids. The V end was cut by 6 bases, the J end by 4 bases, with 7 bases between.

V and J are TRBV6-4 and TRBJ1-5; D remains unclear. Germline V CDR1 and CDR2: MRHNA, SNTAGT. The V and J ends lost 8 bases and 0 bases respectively, with 20 bases between them. This CDR3 spans 17 amino acids. The chain's CDR3 is CASRPLVASDSNQPQHF. The CDR3 region has the DNA TGTGCCAGCCGACCTTTGGTGGCATCTGATAGCAATCAGCCCCAGCATTTT.